This paragraph covers one TCR beta chain sequence. The repertoire was sequenced with immunoSEQ multiplex PCR; TCRdb's copy has only in-frame clones and lacks some. The table lists under 150,000 clones, 80% to 90% of them singletons. The sample is drawn from a study of blood T cell repertoires in COVID-19. On the study more broadly: Sample material is recorded as cDNA or gDNA derived from T cells, B-cell-depleted T cells, or PBMCs.

Germline-derived CDR1 and CDR2 are KGHDR and SFDVKD. The V and J ends lost 4 bases and 2 bases, in that order; junction bases with no gene match: 13. This CDR3 region has 19 residues. The sequence derives from a woman between 50 and 59 years old with acute or convalescent COVID-19. The sequenced material came from peripheral blood. This sequence joins TRBV24-1 and TRBJ2-6, with 7 bases identical to TRBD1. The CDR3 sequence is CATSDNSGGAIPGANVLTF. The CDR3 bases are TGTGCCACCAGTGACAACTCAGGGGGTGCTATACCTGGGGCCAACGTCCTGACTTTC.